A single sample gave rise to the 28 T cell receptor beta chains below, sequenced in a study of graft-versus-host responses after intestinal transplantation. Libraries were prepared by immunoSEQ multiplex PCR; TCRdb keeps only in-frame clonotypes and omits some of them. The sample records about 57,000 clones, about 90% being singletons. The sequences come from PBMCs, collected 26 days after transplant. The receptors stem from a human patient who received an intestinal transplant, so some T cells may come from the graft donor.

This clone was seen a single time. The rearrangement joins TRBV9 to TRBJ2-1, with D uncertain. V was cut by 0 bases and J by 5 bases, with 9 bases left in between. The CDR3 is made up of 14 amino acids. Germline assignment: CDR1 SGDLS and CDR2 YYNGEE. For the CDR3, the DNA is TGTGCCAGCAGCGTAGCTACCCTCGACAATGAGCAGTTCTTC. Translated: CASSVATLDNEQFF.

This clone was observed once. The rearrangement joins TRBV4-1 to TRBJ2-2; a possible D gene is TRBD2 (6 bases). Germline CDR1 reads MGHRA; CDR2 reads YSYEKL. V shed 2 bases and J shed 6 bases, with 25 bases lying between them. The CDR3 has 19 amino acids. The CDR3 DNA follows: TGCGCCAGCAGCCAAATCGGGGGACGAGGGGTAACTGGGCCCGGGGAGCTGTTTTTT. Its protein product is CASSQIGGRGVTGPGELFF.

This rearrangement joins TRBV6-1 to TRBJ1-1; the match to TRBD1 covers 8 bases. V shed 7 bases and J 5 bases; nucleotides not matched to a gene: 6. This CDR3 has 13 amino acids. CDR1 and CDR2 from the germline V gene are MNHNS and SASEGT. CDR3 amino acids: CASIIQGGTEAFF. The CDR3 DNA reads as TGTGCCAGCATCATACAGGGGGGGACTGAAGCTTTCTTT.

The chain couples TRBV4-1 to TRBJ2-3, with TRBD1 matching 8 bases. Germline V gene lookup returns CDR1 MGHRA and CDR2 YSYEKL. The V segment lost 2 bases and the J segment 2 bases; nucleotides outside the gene matches: 9. This CDR3 region has 17 residues. In nucleotides, the CDR3 is TGCGCCAGCAGCCAAACCCCGGACAGGGTGAACACAGATACGCAGTATTTT. Translation: CASSQTPDRVNTDTQYF.

V usage is TRBV14 and J usage is TRBJ2-7; 9 bases fit TRBD1. The CDR3 has 14 residues. V lost 3 bases, J lost 3 bases, and 3 bases stayed unmatched. Germline V gives CDR1 SGHDN, CDR2 FVKESK. CDR3 sequence: CASSQGTGNYEQYF. In DNA, the CDR3 is TGTGCCAGCAGCCAGGGGACAGGGAACTACGAGCAGTACTTC.

The chain recombines TRBV29-1 with TRBJ1-5; D unclear. This CDR3 region has 11 residues. Germline CDR1 and CDR2: SQVTM and ANQGSEA. Trimming cost V 4 bases and J 4 bases, with 5 bases left between them. The CDR3 DNA reads as TGCAGCGTTGGAGGAAATCAGCCCCAGCATTTT. Encoded protein: CSVGGNQPQHF. Using reference TRBV29-1 and TRBJ1-5 for the parts outside the CDR3, the full variable domain is SAVISQKPSRDICQRGTSLTIQCQVDSQVTMMFWYRQQPGQSLTLIATANQGSEATYESGFVIDKFPISRPNLTFSTLTVSNMSPEDSSIYLCSVGGNQPQHFGDGTRLSIL.

This sequence joins TRBV2 and TRBJ1-1; D unclear. The CDR3 extends over 14 amino acids. The V end lost 4 bases, the J end lost 0 bases, and 9 bases lay between the germline ends. CDR1 SNHLY and CDR2 FYNNEI come from the germline V gene. CDR3 coding DNA: TGTGCCAGCAGTGCTACAGATCTGAACACTGAAGCTTTCTTT. It translates to CASSATDLNTEAFF.

V gene TRBV27 combines with J gene TRBJ2-1; D unresolved. This CDR3 region has 12 residues. V lost 5 bases and J lost 1, with 3 bases in between. Germline V lookup: CDR1 MNHEY, CDR2 SMNVEV (reference sequence). CDR3 sequence reads: CASSASYNEQFF. For the CDR3, the DNA is TGTGCCAGCAGTGCGTCCTACAATGAGCAGTTCTTC.

This clone has more than one count but fewer than ten. The chain carries TRBV6-1 and TRBJ2-3; no definite D call. In germline, CDR1 is MNHNS, CDR2 SASEGT. Trimming left V 5 bases short and J 1 base short, with 13 bases between. This CDR3 has 15 residues. The CDR3 spells CASSSTSGGTDTQYF. CDR3 coding DNA: TGTGCCAGCAGTTCCACCTCCGGAGGCACAGATACGCAGTATTTT.

This chain joins TRBV29-1 and TRBJ2-7, with 10 bases identical to TRBD1. This CDR3 comprises 16 residues. CDR1 and CDR2 from the germline V gene are SQVTM and ANQGSEA. V shed 1 base, J shed 6 bases, and the junction held 12 bases outside the gene matches. The CDR3 reads CSVEVRLGTGVVEQYF. As DNA, the CDR3 is TGCAGCGTTGAAGTAAGGTTGGGGACAGGGGTCGTCGAGCAGTACTTC.

The V gene is TRBV5-1, the J gene TRBJ2-3; D possibly corresponds to TRBD1 (5 bases). V was clipped by 0 bases and J by 6 bases, with 11 bases between them. The CDR3 has 14 amino acids. The V gene's germline CDR1 is SGHRS and CDR2 YFSETQ. The CDR3 protein is CASSLGTGLDTQYF. As DNA, the CDR3 is TGCGCCAGCAGCTTGGGTACAGGCCTCGATACGCAGTATTTT.

The rearrangement joins TRBV28 to TRBJ1-2; D is ambiguous. The CDR3 runs 12 residues. The germline gives CDR1 MDHEN, CDR2 SYDVKM. The V end was cut by 5 bases, the J end by 5 bases, with 9 bases between. The CDR3 loop is CASSRTGYGYTF. The CDR3 DNA follows: TGTGCCAGCAGTAGGACTGGGTATGGCTACACCTTC.

The J gene is TRBJ2-3, the V gene TRBV29-1, with 9 bases fitting TRBD1. J gave up 7 bases and V 1 base, and 12 bases lay outside the gene matches. This CDR3 has 16 residues. Germline loops: CDR1 SQVTM, CDR2 ANQGSEA. CDR3 residues: CSVEGRQGDKLYTQYF. DNA for the CDR3: TGCAGCGTTGAAGGCCGACAGGGGGATAAGCTCTATACGCAGTATTTT.

This clone occurred once. The chain combines TRBV6-6 with TRBJ1-5; TRBD1 aligns across 8 bases. The CDR3 is 16 amino acids. CDR1 and CDR2 from the germline V gene are MNHNY and SVGAGI (reference sequence). With V trimmed by 7 bases and J by 0 bases, 8 bases remained unmatched. The DNA of the CDR3 is TGTGCCAGCACTAACAGGGGGAGGGATAGCAATCAGCCCCAGCATTTT. Amino acids: CASTNRGRDSNQPQHF.

This clone came up once. The gene calls are TRBV27 and TRBJ2-4; D is perhaps TRBD1 (5 bases). The length of the CDR3 is 16 residues. CDR1 and CDR2 (germline): MNHEY, SMNVEV (reference sequence). The V and J ends lost 6 bases and 0 bases respectively, with 15 bases between them. Here the CDR3 DNA reads TGTGCCAGCAGGCGCACGCAGGGTTTAGCCAAAAACATTCAGTACTTC. It yields the protein CASRRTQGLAKNIQYF.

The chain couples TRBV27 to TRBJ2-7; 11 bases align to TRBD1. Germline-derived CDR1 and CDR2 are MNHEY and SMNVEV (reference sequence). J lost 4 bases, V lost 2 bases, and 4 bases had no gene match. The CDR3 has 15 residues. This CDR3 reads CASSLVGQGGYEQYF. The CDR3 DNA reads TGTGCCAGCAGTTTAGTGGGACAGGGGGGTTACGAGCAGTACTTC.

The genes are TRBV7-9 and TRBJ2-3; D may be TRBD1 (5 bases). CDR3 length: 16 residues. CDR1 is SEHNR and CDR2 is FQNEAQ in the germline V gene (reference sequence). The CDR3 DNA reads TGTGCAACCTTTCGGAGAGATGCAGGGCACGCAGATACGCAGTATTTT. It encodes CATFRRDAGHADTQYF.

This chain uses TRBV19 with TRBJ2-7; tentative D call: TRBD2 (6 bases). The CDR3 spans 13 residues. Trimming removed 5 bases at V and 4 bases at J, with 12 bases between. Per germline, CDR1 LNHDA and CDR2 SQIVND (reference sequence). CDR3 nucleotide sequence: TGTGCCAGTAGTCTTGGGACTGATTACGAGCAGTACGTC. It encodes CASSLGTDYEQYV.

This chain joins TRBV14 and TRBJ2-7; 9 bases line up with TRBD1. This CDR3 is 14 amino acids long. After removal of 1 base from V and 2 bases from J, the junction contained 0 bases not matched to a gene. Germline CDR1 is SGHDN and CDR2 is FVKESK. CDR3 bases: TGTGCCAGCAGCCAAGGACAGGGGGCCTACGAGCAGTACTTC. This gives the protein CASSQGQGAYEQYF.

The chain combines TRBV4-1 with TRBJ2-7; D is unclear. From germline, CDR1 is MGHRA and CDR2 YSYEKL. The CDR3 runs 14 residues. Trimming left V 3 bases short and J 5 bases short, with 14 bases between. CDR3 DNA: TGCGCCAGCAGCCAGACCTCTGGGCAGGACGAGCAGTACTTC. It yields the protein CASSQTSGQDEQYF.

The chain combines TRBV20-1 with TRBJ2-2, with D maybe TRBD2 (5 bases). Germline V gene lookup returns CDR1 DFQATT and CDR2 SNEGSKA (reference sequence). V lost 6 bases, J lost 7 bases, and 9 bases lay in between. This CDR3 contains 11 residues. The CDR3 DNA sequence: TGCAGTGCCACAGAGGGCGGGGAGCTGTTTTTT. This sequence encodes CSATEGGELFF.

This clone showed up just a few times. The gene calls are TRBV6-4 and TRBJ2-1; 11 bases agree with TRBD2. Germline V gene sequence: CDR1 MRHNA, CDR2 SNTAGT. Trimming at V came to 9 bases and at J to 5 bases, leaving 9 bases not matched to a gene. CDR3 length equals 15 residues. The CDR3 is CASREGTSGNNEQFF. CDR3 nucleotide sequence: TGTGCCAGTAGAGAGGGGACTAGCGGCAACAATGAGCAGTTCTTC.

The chain links TRBV7-3 to TRBJ2-1; D perhaps matches TRBD2 (7 bases). Germline-derived CDR1 and CDR2 are SGHTA and FQGTGA. The CDR3 contains 17 residues. V lost 5 bases and J lost 5, with 22 bases in between. CDR3 protein: CASSLRLGGGGDNEQFF. In DNA form, the CDR3 reads TGTGCCAGCAGCCTCCGGCTGGGCGGGGGCGGCGACAATGAGCAGTTCTTC.

The chain joins TRBV7-8 to TRBJ1-1; D possibly corresponds to TRBD1 (5 bases). The CDR3 consists of 15 residues. Trimming took off 1 base at V and 7 bases at J, with 16 bases between the two ends. Germline lookup yields CDR1 SGHVS and CDR2 FQNEAQ. For the CDR3, the DNA is TGTGCCAGCAGCTTAGTGGTAGGGGCCGGAGTTGAAGCTTTCTTT. This gives the protein CASSLVVGAGVEAFF.

The rearrangement links TRBV11-2 to TRBJ1-4, with 9 bases aligning to TRBD1. The V segment lost 4 bases and the J segment 7 bases; nucleotides outside the gene matches: 10. This CDR3 has 16 amino acids. Germline assignment: CDR1 SGHAT and CDR2 FQNNGV. The CDR3 DNA reads as TGTGCCAGCAGCTCTAAGACAGGGGGAGGCCCTGAAAAACTGTTTTTT. It translates to CASSSKTGGGPEKLFF.

Notes on this clone: One end of the junction fails to match germline, which may point to a read error. This chain joins TRBV10-3 and TRBJ2-1; TRBD2 matches at 13 bases. CDR1 and CDR2 from the germline V gene are ENHRY and SYGVKD. This CDR3 contains 14 residues. CDR3 bases: TGTGCCATCAGGGGGACTAGCGGGGTCAATAAGCAGTTCTTC. Amino acids: CAIRGTSGVNKQFF.

This rearrangement joins TRBV4-1 to TRBJ2-5, with TRBD2 matching over 7 bases. V lost 1 base, J lost 5 bases, and 7 bases stayed unmatched. Germline V lookup: CDR1 MGHRA, CDR2 YSYEKL. The CDR3 extends over 15 amino acids. CDR3 in DNA: TGCGCCAGCAGCCAAGTAGGACTAGTTAAGGAGACCCAGTACTTC. It encodes CASSQVGLVKETQYF.

V usage is TRBV5-5 and J usage is TRBJ2-1; D gene unclear. CDR1 is SGHKS, CDR2 YYEKEE, per germline (reference sequence). V was clipped by 4 bases and J by 10 bases, with 18 bases between them. CDR3 size: 14 residues. CDR3 residues: CASSLRPTALEQFF. CDR3 DNA sequence: TGTGCCAGCAGCCTGCGGCCCACCGCATTGGAGCAGTTCTTC. Full variable domain (remainder filled in from reference TRBV5-5 and TRBJ2-1): DAGVTQSPTHLIKTRGQQVTLRCSPISGHKSVSWYQQVLGQGPQFIFQYYEKEERGRGNFPDRFSARQFPNYSSELNVNALLLGDSALYLCASSLRPTALEQFFGPGTRLTVL.